This T cell receptor (beta chain) stems from a study of regulatory T cells in long-lasting Graves disease. Study as a whole: Persistent Graves' disease denoted over 5 years of antithyroid drugs plus positive TSH receptor antibodies.

Findings and caveats of the study: Persistent disease samples used TRBV28, TRBJ1-2 and TRBJ2-5 preferentially.

Time point meaning: persistent/refractory GD, antithyroid drugs over 5 years with positive TRAb. The TCR library used RNA extracted from PBMCs. Looked up from germline, CDR1 is GTSNPN and CDR2 is SVGIG (reference sequence). The length of the CDR3 is 13 residues. Trimming took 3 bases from V and 1 from J, leaving 10 bases between them. Worth noting for this clonotype: The antigen is undetermined.

Arm-PCR of CDR3 regions and iRepertoire HTBI primers were used to build TCR beta libraries. TCRdb redid the calling of the multiplex PCR reads with MiXCR, one entry per CDR3 protein. The sample carries 600,000 to 850,000 distinct CDR3 sequences, approximately 29% recorded once. The sequence was collected from a female donor with Graves disease. V is TRBV30 and J is TRBJ2-7; maybe TRBD1 (6 bases). The sequences come from peripheral blood mononuclear cells (PBMCs), collected when the disease was refractory, from a patient treated with antithyroid drugs. The CDR3 bases are TGTGCCTGGAGCGAAGGGGGTTCCTACGAGCAGTACTTC. Encoded protein: CAWSEGGSYEQYF.